The rows below give T cell receptor beta chains drawn from one sample of a study of blood T cell repertoires in COVID-19. Using immunoSEQ multiplex PCR, the repertoire was profiled, and TCRdb retains in-frame clones only, with some absent. The data show under 300,000 clones, more than 75% seen once. What was sequenced was PBMCs or T cells enriched from blood (not recorded which). The origin of the receptors is a woman aged 45-59 years who had been exposed to COVID-19. CDR3s include the opening cysteine and the closing phenylalanine or tryptophan.

v_call	j_call	cdr3_aa
TRBV14	TRBJ1-1	CASSRQGWPEAFF
TRBV19	TRBJ1-4	CASSPDWRAGREKLFF
TRBV7-6	TRBJ2-5	CASSSTSGGRQTQYF
TRBV7-6	TRBJ2-5	CASSSTGGSETQYF
TRBV20-1	TRBJ2-7	CSASRVYEQYF
TRBV5-1	TRBJ2-2	CASSSVGGWTGELFF
TRBV6-1	TRBJ2-7	CASSEMVLGGILYEQYF
TRBV2	TRBJ1-1	CASSIRDTSQAFF
TRBV7-2	TRBJ1-2	CASRSTTGDRGYTF
TRBV5-4	TRBJ2-3	CASSLGLAGVTDTQYF
TRBV18	TRBJ1-2	CASSPTGQIYGYTF
TRBV24-1	TRBJ1-2	CATSDPLLSGGGYTF
TRBV3-1/TRBV3-2	TRBJ1-1	CASSYGQAIEAFF
TRBV7-6	TRBJ1-1	CASSPQGVGANTEAFF
TRBV6-4	TRBJ1-1	CASSPDRVSTEAFF
TRBV5-1	TRBJ1-5	CASSLGGQSNQPQHF
TRBV3-1/TRBV3-2	TRBJ1-6	CASSPTQGEGSPLHF
TRBV5-5	TRBJ1-4	CASSHGTGSVDEKLFF
TRBV5-1	TRBJ2-1	CASSLERVRGSSYNEQFF